Following are 2 T cell receptor beta chains from one sample sequenced in a study of human T cells and chemical hapten exposure. As to time point: patch test 2, 6 weeks after DPC sensitization. Treatment reported: therapeutic diphenylcyclopropenone sensitization with weekly scalp DPC. TCRdb processed the RACE reads anew with MiXCR; each CDR3 protein has one entry. Of 80,000 to 95,000 distinct CDR3 sequences listed, roughly 11% are singletons. The sample consisted of whole blood, taken in connection with sensitization to the hapten diphenylcyclopropenone (DPC). The receptors here all came from a man between 18 and 29 years old with alopecia areata. Some clones in this sample may be carry-over from other donors' samples.

The chain employs TRBV6-5 and TRBJ2-7; D call uncertain. Germline loops: CDR1 MNHEY, CDR2 SVGAGI. Trimming removed 0 bases at V and 6 bases at J, with 12 bases between. The CDR3 contains 14 residues. The CDR3 reads CASSYSMLTREQYV. The CDR3, as DNA: TGTGCCAGCAGTTACTCGATGTTGACGCGCGAGCAGTACGTC.

This clonotype occurred many times. V usage is TRBV10-3 and J usage is TRBJ1-2, with 7 nucleotides matching TRBD1. The CDR3 sequence is 16 residues long. The V gene's germline CDR1 is ENHRY and CDR2 SYGVKD. V lost 2 bases to trimming and J lost 1 base; unmatched junction nucleotides: 7. CDR3 region: CAISEPSRDSNYGYTF. CDR3 DNA sequence: TGTGCCATCAGTGAGCCTTCCCGGGACAGTAACTATGGCTACACCTTC.